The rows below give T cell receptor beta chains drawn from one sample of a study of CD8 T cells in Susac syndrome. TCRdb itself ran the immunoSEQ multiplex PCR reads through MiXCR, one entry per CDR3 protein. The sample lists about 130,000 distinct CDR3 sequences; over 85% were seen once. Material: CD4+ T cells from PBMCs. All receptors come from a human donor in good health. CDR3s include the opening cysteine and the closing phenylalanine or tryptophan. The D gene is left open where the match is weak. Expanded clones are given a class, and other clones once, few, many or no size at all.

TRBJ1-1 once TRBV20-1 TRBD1 TGCAGTGCTAGTTTAACAGGGGTGGACACTGAAGCTTTCTTT CSASLTGVDTEAFF
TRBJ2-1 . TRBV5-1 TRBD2 TGTGCCAGCAGCTTAGCGGGGGGGAGCTCCTACAATGAGCAGTTCTTC CASSLAGGSSYNEQFF
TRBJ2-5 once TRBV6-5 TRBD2 TGTGCCAGCAGACGTAGCGGGGGCACCGGAGAGACCCAGTACTTC CASRRSGGTGETQYF
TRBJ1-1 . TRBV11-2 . TGTGCCAGCAGCTTAATCAAACGAACCGCGGCGGGAACTGAAGCTTTCTTT CASSLIKRTAAGTEAFF
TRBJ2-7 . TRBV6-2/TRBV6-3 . TGTGCCACCGCGACTAGCTCCTACGAGCAGTACTTC CATATSSYEQYF
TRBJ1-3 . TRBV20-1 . TGCAGTGCTAGAGACAGGGCCTCTGGAAACACCATATATTTT CSARDRASGNTIYF
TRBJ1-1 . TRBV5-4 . TGTGCCAGCAGCGCACGTTTTGGGCTGAACACTGAAGCTTTCTTT CASSARFGLNTEAFF
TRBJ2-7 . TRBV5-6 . TGTGCCAGCAGCTTGACAGGGACGAAGAGGCACGAGCAGTACTTC CASSLTGTKRHEQYF
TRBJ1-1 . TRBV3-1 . TGTGCCAGCAGCAGGTTTAACTCAGGACCCCGAGAAGCTTTCTTT CASSRFNSGPREAFF
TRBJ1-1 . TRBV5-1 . TGCGCCAGCAGCTTAACAACCGACGGGACTGAAGCTTTCTTT CASSLTTDGTEAFF
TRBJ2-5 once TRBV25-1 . TGTGCCAGCAGTGAATATGTCAGGGCAGAGACCCAGTACTTC CASSEYVRAETQYF
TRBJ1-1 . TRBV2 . TGTGCCAGCAGATTCAGGGGTATGAACACTGAAGCTTTCTTT CASRFRGMNTEAFF
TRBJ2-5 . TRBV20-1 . TGCAGTGCTGATGCACTGGGGCGGGAGACCCAGTACTTC CSADALGRETQYF
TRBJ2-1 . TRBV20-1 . TGCAGTGCTAGAGATTTCAGTGGGTGGGGGCAGTTCTTC CSARDFSGWGQFF
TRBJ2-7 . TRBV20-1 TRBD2 TGCAGTGCTTCCGGGACTAGCGGGAGTAATTACGAGCAGTACTTC CSASGTSGSNYEQYF
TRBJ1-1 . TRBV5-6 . TGTGCCAGCAGCGACAGCGGGGAAATGAACACTGAAGCTTTCTTT CASSDSGEMNTEAFF
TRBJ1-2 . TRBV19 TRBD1 TGTGCCAGCCAAACTTTACAGGGGGACTATGGCTACACCTTC CASQTLQGDYGYTF
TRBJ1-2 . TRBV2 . TGTGCCAGCGAAGGACGGACTAACTATGGCTACACCTTC CASEGRTNYGYTF